The rows below give T cell receptor beta chains drawn from one sample of a study of regulatory T cells in long-lasting Graves disease. TCRdb called the multiplex PCR reads again in MiXCR, with one record for every CDR3 protein. The sample has more than 400,000 distinct CDR3 sequences, roughly 17% seen once. This sample also belongs to another study, concerning T cells in Graves' hyperthyroidism and ophthalmopathy.

Sequencing used peripheral blood mononuclear cells (PBMCs), obtained at new diagnosis, from a patient treated with antithyroid drugs. The receptors here all came from a young woman with Graves disease. Both conserved end residues are part of each CDR3. Each record gives: V gene, J gene, D gene, CDR3 protein. D genes are given only for firm matches.

>TRBV20-1|TRBJ2-4|-
CSTYRARGAIQYF
>TRBV7-2|TRBJ2-5|TRBD2
CASSPFGSGRETQYF
>TRBV7-2|TRBJ2-1|TRBD2
CASSPWGTSGRGEQFF
>TRBV27|TRBJ2-2|-
CASSLRPTFANTGELFF
>TRBV12-3/TRBV12-4|TRBJ2-1|-
CASSLPLRNEQFF
>TRBV11-2|TRBJ2-5|TRBD2
CASSSQSGRAETQYF
>TRBV30|TRBJ2-5|-
CAWSNGGREKTQYF
>TRBV2|TRBJ2-2|-
CASKRGGNTGELFF
>TRBV18|TRBJ1-1|TRBD1
CASSPFKPGTASTEAFF
>TRBV7-9|TRBJ2-1|TRBD2
CASSLGGRKMYEQFF
>TRBV18|TRBJ2-3|-
CASSPVSQRPTDTQYF
>TRBV6-1|TRBJ1-1|-
CASAITEMNTEAFF
>TRBV27|TRBJ2-1|-
CASSSGSASYNEQFF
>TRBV4-2|TRBJ2-3|-
CASSQAPRSTDTQYF
>TRBV7-9|TRBJ2-7|TRBD1
CASSQARTGGVYEQYF
>TRBV2|TRBJ2-7|-
CASSVGRTSYEQYF
>TRBV28|TRBJ1-5|-
CASHIGGGQPQHF
>TRBV27|TRBJ2-1|TRBD2
CASSKAVAGVTNEQFF